These 10 T cell receptor beta chains originate from one sample sequenced in a study of T cell changes during pregnancy in multiple sclerosis. Produced via immunoSEQ multiplex PCR; TCRdb's table is partial and in-frame only. The table includes 130,000 or so clones, approximately 93% detected once. Here the sequenced sample was peripheral blood, taken before pregnancy. These receptors all stem from a female donor with multiple sclerosis, enrolled in a pregnancy study.

The V call is TRBV7-9, the J call TRBJ2-3; D is possibly TRBD1 (5 bases). V shed 8 bases and J shed 5 bases, with 14 bases lying between them. Germline V gene data show CDR1 as SEHNR and CDR2 as FQNEAQ (reference sequence). This CDR3 contains 13 residues. The CDR3 DNA reads TGTGCCAGCCTAGGGGCGGTAGGAGATACGCAGTATTTT. The encoded protein is CASLGAVGDTQYF.

The chain is built from TRBV6-5 and TRBJ2-3, with D unclear. This CDR3 has 14 residues. Trimming took 0 bases from V and 2 from J, leaving 6 bases between them. CDR1 is MNHEY, CDR2 SVGAGI, per germline. CDR3 loop: CASSYSRLTDTQYF. Written as DNA, the CDR3 is TGTGCCAGCAGTTACTCGCGACTCACAGATACGCAGTATTTT.

The V gene is TRBV6-5, the J gene TRBJ2-1; D not resolved. Germline V lookup: CDR1 MNHEY, CDR2 SVGAGI. There are 10 residues in the CDR3. Trimming stripped 8 bases from V and 7 bases from J, with 6 bases between. This CDR3 reads CASGENEQFF. The CDR3 nucleotides read TGTGCCAGCGGAGAAAATGAGCAGTTCTTC.

V gene TRBV19 combines with J gene TRBJ1-6; weak D call: TRBD1 (6 bases). The CDR3 consists of 15 residues. Germline CDR1 LNHDA, CDR2 SQIVND (reference sequence). Trimming removed 5 bases from V and 7 bases from J, with 15 bases in between. CDR3 sequence: CASSVGTLGNSPLHF. The DNA for the CDR3 is TGTGCCAGTAGTGTGGGGACATTAGGGAATTCACCCCTCCACTTT. The full variable domain, completed using reference TRBV19 and TRBJ1-6, is DGGITQSPKYLFRKEGQNVTLSCEQNLNHDAMYWYRQDPGQGLRLIYYSQIVNDFQKGDIAEGYSVSREKKESFPLTVTSAQKNPTAFYLCASSVGTLGNSPLHFGNGTRLTVT.

The chain joins TRBV7-3 to TRBJ2-3, with 10 bases lining up with TRBD2. V lost 6 bases to trimming and J lost 1 base; unmatched junction nucleotides: 7. This CDR3 contains 16 residues. CDR1 and CDR2 from the germline V gene are SGHTA and FQGTGA. CDR3: CASSSPGTSGTDTQYF. CDR3 nucleotides: TGTGCCAGCAGTTCACCCGGGACTAGCGGCACAGATACGCAGTATTTT.

The chain links TRBV6-4 to TRBJ1-6; D not resolved. The germline V gene encodes CDR1 MRHNA and CDR2 SNTAGT. The CDR3 is made up of 13 amino acids. Trimming pared 3 bases from V and 6 bases from J, leaving 6 bases between. For the CDR3, the DNA is TGTGCCAGCAGTGAGTCAGTTAATTCACCCCTCCACTTT. Protein: CASSESVNSPLHF.

The chain recombines TRBV9 with TRBJ1-1; D is perhaps TRBD1 (5 bases). The CDR3 is made up of 14 amino acids. Germline CDR1 and CDR2: SGDLS and YYNGEE. V was shortened by 4 bases and J by 4 bases, with 14 bases between the two germline ends. The CDR3 region is CASSTTGGATEAFF. As DNA, the CDR3 is TGTGCCAGCAGCACAACCGGGGGAGCCACTGAAGCTTTCTTT.

The chain links TRBV6-5 to TRBJ1-1, with D possibly being TRBD1 (5 bases). V was pared by 2 bases and J by 1 base, with 8 bases between. Germline values: CDR1 MNHEY, CDR2 SVGAGI. The CDR3 has 14 amino acids. CDR3 coding DNA: TGTGCCAGCAGTTACCACACAGGGAACACTGAAGCTTTCTTT. Translation gives CASSYHTGNTEAFF.

V usage is TRBV5-1 and J usage is TRBJ1-3, with a possible D match to TRBD1 (6 bases). The germline V gene has CDR1 SGHRS and CDR2 YFSETQ. The CDR3 contains 16 residues. V was trimmed by 2 bases and J by 2 bases, leaving 14 bases between them. In DNA, the CDR3 is TGCGCCAGCAGCTTAGGGGGGGTTATTCCTGGAAACACCATATATTTT. Its translation is CASSLGGVIPGNTIYF.

The rearrangement joins TRBV6-1 to TRBJ1-5; 7 bases line up with TRBD1. Germline assignment: CDR1 MNHNS and CDR2 SASEGT. The CDR3 covers 17 residues. Trimming at V came to 2 bases and at J to 0 bases, leaving 7 bases not matched to a gene. CDR3 sequence: CASSELSQGDSNQPQHF. CDR3 DNA sequence: TGTGCCAGCAGTGAATTGAGCCAGGGGGATAGCAATCAGCCCCAGCATTTT.